Following are 19 T cell receptor beta chains from one sample sequenced in a study of PD-L1 blockade in urothelial cancer. Libraries were prepared by immunoSEQ multiplex PCR; TCRdb keeps only in-frame clonotypes and omits some of them. The repertoire includes around 130,000 clones, about four fifths of them detected once, and 3.2% sits in the top ten. The time point was: pretreatment peripheral blood. Sample: PBMCs, taken around atezolizumab (anti-PD-L1) treatment. Receptors were obtained from a man aged 45-65 years with urothelial cancer.

This chain joins TRBV4-1 and TRBJ1-2, with TRBD1 identical over 7 bases. The CDR3 loop spans 15 amino acids. The ends lost 0 bases at V and 3 bases at J; junction bases unmatched: 4. The germline V gene has CDR1 MGHRA and CDR2 YSYEKL. This CDR3 reads CASSQDLGTDYGYTF. CDR3 bases: TGCGCCAGCAGCCAAGATCTGGGGACAGACTATGGCTACACCTTC.

The chain joins TRBV9 to TRBJ1-6; D is uncertain. This CDR3 spans 17 amino acids. Trimming took off 3 bases at V and 8 bases at J, with 21 bases between the two ends. Per the germline V gene, CDR1 is SGDLS and CDR2 is YYNGEE. Written as DNA, the CDR3 is TGTGCCAGCAGCGCCAGTATTCTCCCGGGTCCAGATTCACCCCTCCACTTT. This encodes CASSASILPGPDSPLHF. The variable domain in full, with the rest retrieved from reference TRBV9 and TRBJ1-6, is DSGVTQTPKHLITATGQRVTLRCSPRSGDLSVYWYQQSLDQGLQFLIQYYNGEERAKGNILERFSAQQFPDLHSELNLSSLELGDSALYFCASSASILPGPDSPLHFGNGTRLTVT.

This chain connects TRBV4-2 to TRBJ2-1, with 13 bases matching TRBD2. Germline values: CDR1 LGHNA, CDR2 YNFKEQ. The junction had 15 bases not matched to a gene; V was cut back by 0 bases and J by 4 bases. CDR3 length: 21 amino acids. The CDR3 DNA follows: TGTGCCAGCAGCCAAGATCTTGCGGGACTAGCGGGACAAGCTAATTACAATGAGCAGTTCTTC. It specifies CASSQDLAGLAGQANYNEQFF.

The CDR3 region has the DNA TGTGCCAGCAGCGTAGGAGGGGGCTCTGGAAACACCATATATTTT. This translates into CASSVGGGSGNTIYF. The rearrangement joins TRBV9 to TRBJ1-3, with TRBD1 as a possible D gene (6 bases). Germline values: CDR1 SGDLS, CDR2 YYNGEE. The CDR3 sequence is 15 residues long. The germline V and J ends were trimmed by 0 bases and 0 bases, with 7 bases remaining between them.

The chain employs TRBV28 and TRBJ1-2, with D tentatively TRBD1 (5 bases). CDR1 is MDHEN and CDR2 is SYDVKM in the germline V gene. The germline V and J ends were trimmed by 11 bases and 5 bases, with 18 bases remaining between them. The CDR3 spans 13 residues. CDR3 in DNA: TGTGCCTCCCAGGGTAAAACTGGGTATGGCTACACCTTC. It specifies CASQGKTGYGYTF.

The chain combines TRBV6-5 with TRBJ2-3; D remains ambiguous. V was trimmed by 2 bases and J by 2 bases, leaving 11 bases between them. CDR1 and CDR2 (germline): MNHEY, SVGAGI. The CDR3 runs to 15 residues. DNA for the CDR3: TGTGCCAGCAGTTACGGGCAGATTCTCACAGATACGCAGTATTTT. Amino acids: CASSYGQILTDTQYF.

About this clone: Other DNA sequences in this sample translate to the same CDR3. The genes are TRBV19 and TRBJ1-5; 10 positions agree with TRBD1. CDR3 size: 16 residues. J gave up 1 base and V 5 bases, and 5 bases lay outside the gene matches. The germline gives CDR1 LNHDA, CDR2 SQIVND (reference sequence). The CDR3: CASSPRGQGSNQPQHF. CDR3 bases: TGTGCCAGTAGTCCGAGGGGACAGGGGAGCAATCAGCCCCAGCATTTT.

In its sample, this clone was seen once. V gene TRBV4-1 combines with J gene TRBJ2-1, with a tentative D call TRBD2 (6 bases). This CDR3 spans 13 amino acids. Per the germline V gene, CDR1 is MGHRA and CDR2 is YSYEKL. Trimming shortened V by 6 bases and J by 6 bases, and 12 bases separated the two germline ends. This CDR3 reads CASRERLGNEQFF. The CDR3 coding sequence is TGCGCCAGCAGGGAAAGACTAGGCAATGAGCAGTTCTTC.

The gene calls are TRBV4-1 and TRBJ2-7; 12 bases match TRBD2. Germline-derived CDR1 and CDR2 are MGHRA and YSYEKL. J gave up 4 bases and V 0 bases, and 7 bases lay outside the gene matches. The length of the CDR3 is 17 residues. The CDR3 bases are TGCGCCAGCAGCCAAGAACCCCGGACTAGCGGGACTTACGAGCAGTACTTC. Translation gives CASSQEPRTSGTYEQYF.

This sequence joins TRBV4-1 and TRBJ2-3, with 9 bases identical to TRBD2. The germline V gene encodes CDR1 MGHRA and CDR2 YSYEKL. This CDR3 is 17 amino acids long. Trimming removed 1 base from V and 3 bases from J; junction bases left unmatched: 8. CDR3 loop: CASSQGIAGDWTDTQYF. In DNA form, the CDR3 reads TGCGCCAGCAGCCAAGGGATAGCGGGAGACTGGACAGATACGCAGTATTTT.

This chain links TRBV11-3 with TRBJ2-5, with a tentative D call TRBD1 (6 bases). Germline CDR1 reads SGHNT; CDR2 reads YENEEA. Trimming removed 5 bases at V and 3 bases at J, with 19 bases between. This CDR3 region has 16 residues. The CDR3 DNA reads TGTGCCAGCAGCCCAGGGGTACAATGGGCGAAAGAGACCCAGTACTTC. It translates to CASSPGVQWAKETQYF.

The CDR3 here is CASSFTSDRGRGTEAFF. In DNA, the CDR3 is TGTGCCAGCAGCTTTACATCGGACAGGGGGCGAGGGACTGAAGCTTTCTTT. The J gene is TRBJ1-1, the V gene TRBV7-9, with 11 bases matching TRBD1. This CDR3 has 17 amino acids. Germline V CDR1 and CDR2: SEHNR, FQNEAQ (reference sequence). The ends lost 3 bases at V and 5 bases at J; junction bases unmatched: 11. Supplemented by reference TRBV7-9 and TRBJ1-1, the full variable domain reads DTGVSQNPRHKITKRGQNVTFRCDPISEHNRLYWYRQTLGQGPEFLTYFQNEAQLEKSRLLSDRFSAERPKGSFSTLEIQRTEQGDSAMYLCASSFTSDRGRGTEAFFGQGTRLTVV.

This clone was seen once. The chain links TRBV30 to TRBJ1-3, with a tentative D call TRBD1 (5 bases). The CDR3 has 14 amino acids. The V end was cut by 5 bases, the J end by 4 bases, with 15 bases between. Per germline, CDR1 GTSNPN and CDR2 SVGIG (reference sequence). CDR3 protein: CAWSLGTAGNTIYF. The CDR3 DNA is TGTGCCTGGTCCCTTGGGACTGCCGGAAACACCATATATTTT.

The J gene is TRBJ1-1, the V gene TRBV6-1; D not resolved. The V gene's germline CDR1 is MNHNS and CDR2 SASEGT. Deletions cut 5 bases from V and 0 bases from J, with 10 bases between. CDR3 length equals 14 residues. This chain's CDR3 is CASSTKTVNTEAFF. The CDR3 nucleotides are TGTGCCAGCAGTACCAAAACAGTGAACACTGAAGCTTTCTTT.

V usage is TRBV28 and J usage is TRBJ2-3; 9 bases align to TRBD1. CDR1 is MDHEN and CDR2 is SYDVKM in the germline V gene. CDR3 length equals 15 residues. V trimming: 6 bases; J trimming: 4 bases; junction bases outside the gene matches: 8. The CDR3 loop reads CASSANRGHADTQYF. As DNA, the CDR3 is TGTGCCAGCAGCGCAAACAGGGGGCATGCAGATACGCAGTATTTT.

The chain couples TRBV2 to TRBJ1-2, with 7 nucleotides matching TRBD1. Germline V gene data show CDR1 as SNHLY and CDR2 as FYNNEI. The CDR3 is 14 amino acids. Unmatched junction bases numbered 10, after V lost 8 bases and J lost 4 bases. In nucleotides, the CDR3 is TGTGCCAGCTCACGGGACAGAACGAGCTATGGCTACACCTTC. It is translated as CASSRDRTSYGYTF.

This chain connects TRBV10-3 to TRBJ1-2, with TRBD1 as a possible D gene (6 bases). V lost 2 bases and J lost 2, with 6 bases in between. This CDR3 has 13 amino acids. The germline gives CDR1 ENHRY, CDR2 SYGVKD. The CDR3 DNA reads as TGTGCCATCAGTGAGACAGGGAACTATGGCTACACCTTC. Translated, it gives CAISETGNYGYTF.

The chain couples TRBV7-9 to TRBJ1-5; 7 bases match TRBD1. Germline CDR1 reads SEHNR; CDR2 reads FQNEAQ (reference sequence). J lost 1 base, V lost 1 base, and 10 bases had no gene match. The CDR3 covers 18 residues. This CDR3 reads CASSLGQGSVGSNQPQHF. The CDR3 DNA sequence: TGTGCCAGCAGCTTAGGACAGGGAAGTGTGGGGAGCAATCAGCCCCAGCATTTT.

The chain couples TRBV30 to TRBJ2-2; the D gene is possibly TRBD1 (6 bases). Trimming removed 7 bases at V and 5 bases at J, with 17 bases between. This CDR3 comprises 14 residues. Germline assignment: CDR1 GTSNPN and CDR2 SVGIG (reference sequence). The CDR3 sequence is CALSTGIGTGELFF. CDR3 nucleotide sequence: TGTGCCTTATCTACAGGGATAGGAACCGGGGAGCTGTTTTTT.